This T cell receptor beta chain derives from a study of blood T cell repertoires in COVID-19. Sequenced by immunoSEQ multiplex PCR; TCRdb stores in-frame clones only, minus some. The sample shows some 260,000 clones, roughly nine tenths of them seen only once. CDR1 is SGHVS, CDR2 FNYEAQ, per germline. Trimming left V 0 bases short and J 7 bases short, with 4 bases between. The CDR3 loop spans 12 amino acids. The V and J genes are TRBV7-6 and TRBJ1-5; unclear D gene. Sequencing was performed on PBMCs or T cells enriched from blood (not recorded which). This sequence originates from a woman in her twenties or thirties with acute COVID-19. The DNA for the CDR3 is TGTGCCAGCAGCTTAGCCGGGCAGCCCCAGCATTTT. The encoded protein is CASSLAGQPQHF.